This is a list of T cell receptor beta chains from one sample in a study of cytomegalovirus exposure and HLA in healthy donors. This table comes from immunoSEQ multiplex PCR, and its TCRdb copy is limited to in-frame clones, with some not included. The profile shows more than 150,000 clones, around 80% of them singletons. Sequencing was done on a sample of PBMCs. The receptors stem from a male donor in good health and CMV-seronegative. Both conserved end residues are part of each CDR3. The D gene is left open where the match is weak. Not all rows give a size; the values are once, few, many and, for expanded clones, a class.

>-|TRBD1|TRBV7-2|TRBJ2-5
TGTGCCAGCAGCTTAGCCGTGGCAGGGGGCGCGCAGACCCAGTACTTC
CASSLAVAGGAQTQYF
>-|TRBD2|TRBV5-1|TRBJ2-3
TGCGCCAGCAGCCCGTCTAGCGGGAGGACAGATACGCAGTATTTT
CASSPSSGRTDTQYF
>-|TRBD2|TRBV7-8|TRBJ2-3
TGTGCCAGCACCCGACTAGCGGGAGGAACCACAGATACGCAGTATTTT
CASTRLAGGTTDTQYF
>-|-|TRBV6-1|TRBJ2-4
TGTGCCAGCAGTGAACAGTTAGCCAAAAACATTCAGTACTTC
CASSEQLAKNIQYF
>-|-|TRBV18|TRBJ2-7
TGTGCCAGCTCATTCCGGGACGAGCAGTACTTC
CASSFRDEQYF
>-|-|TRBV5-1|TRBJ2-6
TGCGCCAGCCGTCTAGAACCCTCTGGGGCCAACGTCCTGACTTTC
CASRLEPSGANVLTF
>once|-|TRBV11-3|TRBJ1-1
TGTGCCAGCAGCTTAGAGGGGGGGACTGAAGCTTTCTTT
CASSLEGGTEAFF
>once|TRBD2|TRBV5-4|TRBJ2-5
TGTGCCAGCAGCTTGGACGGGGGGGAGACCCAGTACTTC
CASSLDGGETQYF
>-|-|TRBV4-3|TRBJ1-2
TGCGCCAACGCGACCAATCAAGAGGCTAACTATGGCTACACCTTC
CANATNQEANYGYTF
>-|-|TRBV2|TRBJ2-1
TGTGCCAGCAGGGAGGACAGCAATGAGCAGTTCTTC
CASREDSNEQFF
>-|TRBD1|TRBV6-5|TRBJ2-3
TGTGCCAGCAGTGCGGACAGGGGATATACGCAGTATTTT
CASSADRGYTQYF
>-|TRBD1|TRBV7-2|TRBJ1-2
TGTGCCAGCAGCACAGGACAGGGGGCGCCTGGCTACACCTTC
CASSTGQGAPGYTF
>few|-|TRBV2|TRBJ2-5
TGTGCCAGCAGTGTCCCTCAGTCGGGGACCCAGTACTTC
CASSVPQSGTQYF
>-|-|TRBV11-2|TRBJ1-4
TGTGCCAGCAGCCCCGACACCCGGCTCGAACTGTTTTTT
CASSPDTRLELFF
>-|-|TRBV11-1|TRBJ2-6
TGTGCCAGCAGCCCCTCAGGGGCTGGGGCCAACGTCCTGACTTTC
CASSPSGAGANVLTF
>-|TRBD2|TRBV27|TRBJ2-3
TGTGCCAGCAGAGAAGGGACTAGCGGGGGATACACAGATACGCAGTATTTT
CASREGTSGGYTDTQYF
>-|-|TRBV7-9|TRBJ2-7
TGTGCCAGCAGCTCCTCGCGCGGAGAGCAGTACTTC
CASSSSRGEQYF
>few|-|TRBV19|TRBJ1-1
TGTGCCAGTCGACTCTGGTCCATGAACACTGAAGCTTTCTTT
CASRLWSMNTEAFF
>few|-|TRBV5-1|TRBJ1-2
TGCGCCAGCAGCTTGGATGGGGGCGGTGGCTACACCTTC
CASSLDGGGGYTF
>-|-|TRBV6-1|TRBJ1-4
TGTGCCAGCAGTGATGGTCAGGGCGGTGAAAAACTGTTTTTT
CASSDGQGGEKLFF
>-|-|TRBV6-6|TRBJ2-3
TGTGCCAGCAGTTACGGGTCACTAGCTCTCGCAGATACGCAGTATTTT
CASSYGSLALADTQYF
>-|-|TRBV2|TRBJ2-7
TGTGCCAGCACAGTACAGCGGAGCTACGAGCAGTACTTC
CASTVQRSYEQYF
>-|TRBD1|TRBV7-2|TRBJ2-7
TGTGCCAGCAGCTCTCCCGGGACAGGTACACCCTACGAGCAGTACTTC
CASSSPGTGTPYEQYF
>once|-|TRBV6-1|TRBJ1-1
TGTGCCAGCAGTCTACAGGGCACTGAAGCTTTCTTT
CASSLQGTEAFF
>-|TRBD1|TRBV6-5|TRBJ1-2
TGTGCCAGCAGTTACTCGACCGGGACAGGTGTTGGCTACACCTTC
CASSYSTGTGVGYTF
>-|TRBD2|TRBV28|TRBJ2-7
TGTGCCAGCAGGTGGACTAGCGGGAGATACGAGCAGTACTTC
CASRWTSGRYEQYF
>-|TRBD1|TRBV5-1|TRBJ2-1
TGCGCCAGCAGCTTGGTCTTCTCGGACAGGGGAAGGAATGAGCAGTTCTTC
CASSLVFSDRGRNEQFF
>once|TRBD1|TRBV6-6|TRBJ2-7
TGTGCCAGCGGTTTTTCGGGACAGGGGGCGGACGAGCAGTACTTC
CASGFSGQGADEQYF
>-|-|TRBV19|TRBJ2-3
TGTGCCAGTAGTATCCGAGGTTACGGCACAGATACGCAGTATTTT
CASSIRGYGTDTQYF
>-|-|TRBV6-6|TRBJ1-3
TGTGCCAGCAGAGCTTCTGGAAACACCATATATTTT
CASRASGNTIYF
>-|TRBD2|TRBV4-3|TRBJ2-5
TGCGCCAGCAGCCGGGGGGGCCAAGAGACCCAGTACTTC
CASSRGGQETQYF
>once|-|TRBV28|TRBJ1-1
TGTGCCAGCAGTTTATTTAATGAAGCTTTCTTT
CASSLFNEAFF
>-|-|TRBV28|TRBJ1-2
TGTGCCAGCAGCCCGCCCCAGGGGTATTTTGGCTACACCTTC
CASSPPQGYFGYTF
>-|TRBD1|TRBV7-2|TRBJ2-3
TGTGCCAGCAGGCGTGACAGGGTCAACACAGATACGCAGTATTTT
CASRRDRVNTDTQYF
>-|TRBD2|TRBV7-9|TRBJ2-4
TGTGCCAGCAGCTCGACAGCGGGAGGGCAGGACATTCAGTACTTC
CASSSTAGGQDIQYF
>-|-|TRBV7-9|TRBJ2-1
TGTGCCAGCAGCTTAGTCAGTCTTTCCTCCTACAATGAGCAGTTCTTC
CASSLVSLSSYNEQFF
>-|TRBD1|TRBV7-9|TRBJ1-4
TGTGCCAGCAGCTTAGGACAGGGAAGAAATGAAAAACTGTTTTTT
CASSLGQGRNEKLFF
>once|TRBD2|TRBV27|TRBJ2-7
TGTGCCAGCAGTCCTTGGGCGGGAGCCTACGAGCAGTACTTC
CASSPWAGAYEQYF
>once|TRBD2|TRBV7-3|TRBJ2-5
TGTGCCAGCAGCCCAGTCGCGCGGGGGGCCCAAGAGACCCAGTACTTC
CASSPVARGAQETQYF
>-|TRBD1|TRBV2|TRBJ2-1
TGTGCCAGCAGTGAAGTCGGGACAGGGATATACAATGAGCAGTTCTTC
CASSEVGTGIYNEQFF
>once|-|TRBV7-2|TRBJ2-7
TGTGCCAGCAGGCAACAGGTGACCTACGAGCAGTACTTC
CASRQQVTYEQYF
>-|-|TRBV21-1|TRBJ2-5
TGTGCCAGCACCACGACAGGGCGAGAGACCCAGTACTTC
CASTTTGRETQYF
>-|TRBD2|TRBV7-3|TRBJ2-1
TGTGCCAGCAGCGTCGGGGGGATACAGTACAATGAGCAGTTCTTC
CASSVGGIQYNEQFF
>-|TRBD1|TRBV10-3|TRBJ2-7
TGTGCCATCAGAACGGACAGGGCATACGAGCAGTACTTC
CAIRTDRAYEQYF
>-|-|TRBV6-1|TRBJ1-5
TGTGCCAGCAGTGGGCCCCTGGGGGCAGGGCAGCCCCAGCATTTT
CASSGPLGAGQPQHF
>-|-|TRBV2|TRBJ2-3
TGTGCCAGCAGTGAAATGGAGGGTTTTGGAAATACGCAGTATTTT
CASSEMEGFGNTQYF
>-|-|TRBV6-1|TRBJ2-7
TGTGCCAGCAGTCTGACTGAGACCTACGAGCAGTACTTC
CASSLTETYEQYF
>few|TRBD2|TRBV10-3|TRBJ2-7
TGTGCCATCAGTGGAGCGGGGGCAAGCTACGAGCAGTACTTC
CAISGAGASYEQYF
>few|-|TRBV7-8|TRBJ2-2
TGTGCCAGCAGCTCACTGACGCGGAGGGTGGGCGGGGAGCTGTTTTTT
CASSSLTRRVGGELFF
>-|-|TRBV6-1|TRBJ2-2
TGTGCCAGCAGTCCAAACACCGGGGAGCTGTTTTTT
CASSPNTGELFF
>-|-|TRBV7-6|TRBJ2-2
TGTGCCAGCAGCTTGCTCGTTCTAGGCACCGGGGAGCTGTTTTTT
CASSLLVLGTGELFF
>-|-|TRBV6-1|TRBJ1-5
TGTGCCAGCAAAATAACCGGAGGGATGGGCCAGCCCCAGCATTTT
CASKITGGMGQPQHF